These 14 T cell receptor beta chains were sequenced from one sample in a study of blood T cells in healthy people across ages. Combining a sample-barcoded 5' primer with a J-beta primer mix, a second PCR ran for 7 to 11 cycles. MiXCR, applied by TCRdb to the 5' RACE reads, yields one record per CDR3 protein. Of roughly 790,000 distinct CDR3 sequences listed, about 42% are singletons. The sample comprised blood. The source of these receptors is a woman aged 55-69 years in good health.

This clonotype turned up a few times. The rearrangement links TRBV29-1 to TRBJ2-7, with 8 bases lining up with TRBD1. This CDR3 is built from 13 residues. V lost 7 bases and J lost 0; bases outside the gene matches: 5. CDR1 and CDR2 from the germline V gene are SQVTM and ANQGSEA. The CDR3, as DNA: TGCAGCGCAACGGGACAGGCCTCCTACGAGCAGTACTTC. Amino acids: CSATGQASYEQYF.

The chain employs TRBV7-2 and TRBJ1-6; tentatively, D is TRBD1 (6 bases). CDR1 and CDR2 (germline): SGHTA, FQGNSA. The CDR3 consists of 16 residues. Trimming left V 1 base short and J 7 bases short, with 14 bases between. The CDR3 region has the DNA TGTGCCAGCAGCTTAGGTTTGGGGGGCCTCAATTCACCCCTCCACTTT. The encoded protein is CASSLGLGGLNSPLHF.

This clonotype has only a few counts. The chain carries TRBV2 and TRBJ2-7; TRBD1 matches 8 bases. The CDR3 loop spans 13 amino acids. CDR1 is SNHLY, CDR2 FYNNEI, per germline. V shed 7 bases and J 1 base; nucleotides not matched to a gene: 3. This CDR3 is CASNRDRSYEQYF. Here the CDR3 DNA reads TGTGCCAGCAATAGGGACAGGTCCTACGAGCAGTACTTC.

The chain is built from TRBV20-1 and TRBJ1-6, with D possibly TRBD1 on 6 matching bases. Germline V gene sequence: CDR1 DFQATT, CDR2 SNEGSKA (reference sequence). This CDR3 is built from 13 residues. The germline V and J ends were trimmed by 3 bases and 7 bases, with 10 bases remaining between them. CDR3 loop: CSASEGGNSPLHF. The CDR3 region has the DNA TGCAGTGCTAGTGAGGGGGGGAATTCACCCCTCCACTTT.

The chain recombines TRBV5-1 with TRBJ1-1; no clear D gene. CDR1 and CDR2 from the germline V gene are SGHRS and YFSETQ. The CDR3 sequence is 13 residues long. V lost 6 bases and J lost 1, with 10 bases in between. CDR3 region: CASKRNSNTEAFF. For the CDR3, the DNA is TGCGCCAGCAAGCGGAATTCGAACACTGAAGCTTTCTTT.

This clonotype was seen a handful of times. The rearrangement links TRBV5-1 to TRBJ2-3; TRBD1 is a possible D gene (6 bases). Trimming removed 4 bases at V and 9 bases at J, with 18 bases between. Germline CDR1 is SGHRS and CDR2 is YFSETQ. The length of the CDR3 is 14 residues. CDR3 DNA: TGCGCCAGCAGCAGGGACAAGGACTGGAACACGCAGTATTTT. Encoded protein: CASSRDKDWNTQYF.

This chain links TRBV5-1 with TRBJ2-7, with 9 positions matching TRBD1. Unmatched junction bases numbered 7, after V lost 3 bases and J lost 0 bases. The length of the CDR3 is 16 residues. Germline V lookup: CDR1 SGHRS, CDR2 YFSETQ. The DNA for the CDR3 is TGCGCCAGCAGCTCCTTAGGACAGGGGATCTCCTACGAGCAGTACTTC. This sequence encodes CASSSLGQGISYEQYF.

The chain recombines TRBV20-1 with TRBJ2-5; 13 nucleotides match TRBD2. CDR3 size: 17 residues. V lost 5 bases to trimming and J lost 0 bases; unmatched junction nucleotides: 9. Germline CDR1 reads DFQATT; CDR2 reads SNEGSKA (reference sequence). CDR3 amino acids: CSAVQGLAGMYQETQYF. CDR3 nucleotides: TGCAGTGCTGTACAGGGACTAGCGGGAATGTACCAAGAGACCCAGTACTTC.

The genes are TRBV7-2 and TRBJ2-5, with D unresolved. Germline CDR1 SGHTA, CDR2 FQGNSA. V lost 3 bases and J lost 2, with 10 bases in between. The CDR3 loop spans 14 amino acids. The CDR3 nucleotides read TGTGCCAGCAGCTTCGGTAGGGATCAAGAGACCCAGTACTTC. Residues: CASSFGRDQETQYF.

This clonotype was seen a single time. V gene TRBV6-5 combines with J gene TRBJ1-1; 8 nucleotides match TRBD1. CDR3 size: 14 residues. Losses at the gene ends were 7 bases for V and 2 bases for J; bases not matched to a gene: 6. The germline gives CDR1 MNHEY, CDR2 SVGAGI. The chain's CDR3 is CASKVPGGNTEAFF. In DNA form, the CDR3 reads TGTGCCAGCAAGGTTCCAGGGGGCAACACTGAAGCTTTCTTT.

V usage is TRBV12-3 or TRBV12-4 and J usage is TRBJ2-2, with TRBD1 matching over 7 bases. Trimming took 11 bases from V and 2 from J; bases not matched to a gene: 11. The CDR3 has 15 amino acids. The CDR3 DNA follows: TGTGCCTGTTTGGAGGCAGGGGGTAACACCGGGGAGCTGTTTTTT. This sequence encodes CACLEAGGNTGELFF.

This chain connects TRBV2 to TRBJ2-1; D gene unclear. This CDR3 region has 15 residues. With 3 bases removed from V and 1 base from J, the gap between germline ends came to 10 bases. The germline gives CDR1 SNHLY, CDR2 FYNNEI. The CDR3 loop reads CASSEFSASYNEQFF. The DNA for the CDR3 is TGTGCCAGCAGTGAGTTCTCGGCATCCTACAATGAGCAGTTCTTC. Full variable domain (missing parts from reference TRBV2 and TRBJ2-1): EPEVTQTPSHQVTQMGQEVILRCVPISNHLYFYWYRQILGQKVEFLVSFYNNEISEKSEIFDDQFSVERPDGSNFTLKIRSTKLEDSAMYFCASSEFSASYNEQFFGPGTRLTVL.

A word on this clonotype: A much larger clone differs from this one at a single base, so this may be a read error. The chain recombines TRBV29-1 with TRBJ2-7; no firm D call. This CDR3 region has 14 residues. Trimming pared 0 bases from V and 7 bases from J, leaving 16 bases between. Looked up from germline, CDR1 is SQVTM and CDR2 is ANQGSEA. The CDR3 sequence is CSVEDFGSNNEQYF. Here the CDR3 DNA reads TGCAGCGTTGAAGATTTTGGGTCAAACAATGAGCAGTACTTC.

CDR3 nucleotides: TGTGCCAGTAGTGGACTAGCACATGTTGCAGGCGACGAGCAGTACTTC. Translating it yields CASSGLAHVAGDEQYF. The gene calls are TRBV19 and TRBJ2-7, with 8 bases fitting TRBD2. The CDR3 runs to 16 residues. Per the germline V gene, CDR1 is LNHDA and CDR2 is SQIVND (reference sequence). J lost 5 bases, V lost 5 bases, and 14 bases had no gene match.